This passage covers 32 T cell receptor beta chains from one sample sequenced in a study of blood T cell repertoires in COVID-19 (dated by TCRdb to the early 2020s). The library was produced with the immunoSEQ multiplex PCR assay. Drawn from immuneACCESS, this table holds only the in-frame rearrangements with V and J called that TCRdb kept. Clones are partly lost; checked studies trace under half to an unresolved V gene and leave the rest unexplained. The sample contains about 480,000 clones, 88% of them found a single time. The ten largest clones represent 1.8% of the sample. The material sequenced was PBMCs or T cells enriched from blood (not recorded which). These receptors were collected from a woman aged 40 to 50 who had recovered from COVID-19.

This clone came up once. J is TRBJ2-7 and V is TRBV3-1 (or the pseudogene TRBV3-2), with D perhaps matching TRBD1 (6 bases). This CDR3 has 15 amino acids. Germline V gene data show CDR1 as LGHDT and CDR2 as YNNKEL (reference sequence). Trimming left V 1 base short and J 6 bases short, with 16 bases between. For the CDR3, the DNA is TGTGCCAGCAGCCAAGTTGTCAGGGGCTTGGGCGAGCAGTACTTC. The encoded protein is CASSQVVRGLGEQYF.

The chain employs TRBV11-2 and TRBJ1-2; 7 bases are a match to TRBD1. The ends lost 1 base at V and 11 bases at J; junction bases unmatched: 7. Germline assignment: CDR1 SGHAT and CDR2 FQNNGV. This CDR3 contains 13 residues. CDR3 DNA sequence: TGTGCCAGCAGCTTAGGGGTCCCAGGGGGGTACACCTTC. Translated, it gives CASSLGVPGGYTF.

The chain has TRBV28 and TRBJ1-2; the D is unclear. V gave up 6 bases and J gave up 3 bases, with 8 bases separating them. This CDR3 is built from 12 residues. Per the germline V gene, CDR1 is MDHEN and CDR2 is SYDVKM. The CDR3 sequence: CASRKRDYGYTF. The CDR3 nucleotides read TGTGCCAGCAGAAAACGCGACTATGGCTACACCTTC.

The rearrangement links TRBV4-2 to TRBJ2-3; possibly TRBD1 for D (7 bases). The germline gives CDR1 LGHNA, CDR2 YNFKEQ. CDR3 length: 15 amino acids. V was cut by 0 bases and J by 4 bases, with 11 bases left in between. This CDR3 is CASSQDTGEADTQYF. The CDR3 DNA sequence: TGTGCCAGCAGCCAAGACACAGGGGAGGCAGATACGCAGTATTTT.

The CDR3 sequence: CASSVVPSGIGYNEQFF. The CDR3 bases are TGTGCCAGCAGCGTAGTGCCTAGCGGGATTGGGTACAATGAGCAGTTCTTC. The rearrangement joins TRBV9 to TRBJ2-1; 9 nucleotides match TRBD2. This CDR3 is 17 amino acids long. V trimming: 0 bases; J trimming: 4 bases; junction bases outside the gene matches: 8. Germline CDR1 SGDLS, CDR2 YYNGEE.

The chain couples TRBV9 to TRBJ1-1; a possible D gene is TRBD1 (6 bases). Trimming cost V 3 bases and J 7 bases, with 16 bases left between them. Germline loops: CDR1 SGDLS, CDR2 YYNGEE. This CDR3 contains 14 residues. The DNA for the CDR3 is TGTGCCAGCAGCGAGGGGGGGGAACCCAATGAAGCTTTCTTT. It encodes CASSEGGEPNEAFF.

The chain combines TRBV6-2 or TRBV6-3 with TRBJ2-7, with 8 bases fitting TRBD2. The CDR3 contains 16 residues. Germline V gene data show CDR1 as MNHEY and CDR2 as SVGEGT. V lost 6 bases to trimming and J lost 2 bases; unmatched junction nucleotides: 12. The CDR3 sequence: CASSLVPSGGAYEQYF. Here the CDR3 DNA reads TGTGCCAGCAGCCTCGTACCCTCCGGGGGGGCCTACGAGCAGTACTTC.

This chain connects TRBV12-5 to TRBJ2-1; 7 positions match TRBD1. Germline V gene data show CDR1 as LGHNT and CDR2 as FRNRAP. This CDR3 comprises 13 residues. V shed 5 bases, J shed 7 bases, and the junction held 5 bases outside the gene matches. The CDR3, as DNA: TGTGCTAGTGGTACCCTCAGGGGGAATGAGCAGTTCTTC. This sequence encodes CASGTLRGNEQFF. Filled out from reference TRBV12-5 and TRBJ2-1, the complete variable domain reads DARVTQTPRHKVTEMGQEVTMRCQPILGHNTVFWYRQTMMQGLELLAYFRNRAPLDDSGMPKDRFSAEMPDATLATLKIQPSEPRDSAVYFCASGTLRGNEQFFGPGTRLTVL.

The chain employs TRBV24-1 and TRBJ2-2; tentatively, D is TRBD1 (5 bases). V lost 4 bases and J lost 9, with 17 bases in between. The CDR3 totals 15 residues. Looked up from germline, CDR1 is KGHDR and CDR2 is SFDVKD. The CDR3 region has the DNA TGTGCCACCAGTGACCCACCTCAGGGATTTCGGGAGCTGTTTTTT. Amino acids: CATSDPPQGFRELFF.

The rearrangement uses TRBV28 and TRBJ1-1, with D unresolved. Trimming shortened V by 4 bases and J by 5 bases, and 11 bases separated the two germline ends. The V gene's germline CDR1 is MDHEN and CDR2 SYDVKM. This CDR3 has 13 residues. DNA of the CDR3: TGTGCCAGCAGTTCCCCGGCGGAAACTGAAGCTTTCTTT. Its translation: CASSSPAETEAFF.

The CDR3 DNA is TGTGCCAGTAGTACCAAAGGACTAGCGGGACCATCCCGTGAGCAGTTCTTC. It codes for CASSTKGLAGPSREQFF. This chain connects TRBV19 to TRBJ2-1, with 12 bases lining up with TRBD2. The V gene end was trimmed by 4 bases and the J gene end by 9 bases; junction bases not matched to a gene: 13. Germline CDR1 LNHDA, CDR2 SQIVND (reference sequence). The CDR3 length is 17 residues.

This chain links TRBV19 with TRBJ2-1; D gene uncertain. The CDR3 extends over 11 amino acids. The V end lost 7 bases, the J end lost 5 bases, and 6 bases lay between the germline ends. Germline CDR1 and CDR2: LNHDA and SQIVND (reference sequence). CDR3 DNA: TGTGCCAGTACCCTCCACAATGAGCAGTTCTTC. Protein product: CASTLHNEQFF.

V usage is TRBV24-1 and J usage is TRBJ1-5; tentatively, D is TRBD1 (5 bases). CDR3 size: 15 residues. With 2 bases removed from V and 4 bases from J, the gap between germline ends came to 11 bases. CDR1 and CDR2 (germline): KGHDR, SFDVKD. This CDR3 is CATSDSTALNQPQHF. For the CDR3, the DNA is TGTGCCACCAGTGATTCGACAGCTCTAAATCAGCCCCAGCATTTT.

The chain has TRBV7-9 and TRBJ1-5; tentative D call: TRBD1 (6 bases). Per the germline V gene, CDR1 is SEHNR and CDR2 is FQNEAQ (reference sequence). The CDR3 is 13 amino acids. Trimming stripped 8 bases from V and 4 bases from J, with 12 bases between. As DNA, the CDR3 is TGTGCCAGCGCACAAACAGGGAATCAGCCCCAGCATTTT. Translation: CASAQTGNQPQHF.

The genes are TRBV28 and TRBJ2-1, with 8 bases matching TRBD1. Germline lookup yields CDR1 MDHEN and CDR2 SYDVKM. V dropped 6 bases and J dropped 6; count of bases not matched to a gene: 7. This CDR3 has 14 amino acids. The CDR3 is CASSGQGNFNEQFF. CDR3 nucleotides: TGTGCCAGCAGCGGACAGGGAAACTTCAATGAGCAGTTCTTC.

This clone was recorded only once. V gene TRBV6-2 or TRBV6-3 combines with J gene TRBJ2-7; possibly TRBD1 for D (6 bases). CDR1 is MNHEY, CDR2 SVGEGT, per germline. The CDR3 totals 14 residues. V gave up 1 base and J gave up 0 bases, with 7 bases separating them. The CDR3, as DNA: TGTGCCAGCAGTTACTGGGGGCTCTCCTACGAGCAGTACTTC. Translation: CASSYWGLSYEQYF.

The chain links TRBV9 to TRBJ1-1; 9 nucleotides match TRBD1. Trimming took 4 bases from V and 5 from J; bases not matched to a gene: 3. CDR3 size: 13 residues. CDR1 and CDR2 (germline): SGDLS, YYNGEE. The CDR3 nucleotides are TGTGCCAGCAGCACGACAGGGGGGACTGAAGCTTTCTTT. Amino acids: CASSTTGGTEAFF.

This chain connects TRBV10-3 to TRBJ2-3, with D possibly TRBD2 on 5 matching bases. Trimming removed 11 bases from V and 1 base from J, with 16 bases in between. Germline assignment: CDR1 ENHRY and CDR2 SYGVKD. This CDR3 comprises 14 residues. This chain's CDR3 is CASRPGIRTDTQYF. In nucleotides, the CDR3 is TGTGCCTCTAGGCCGGGGATTCGCACAGATACGCAGTATTTT.

The chain is built from TRBV19 and TRBJ1-1, with TRBD1 as a possible D gene (5 bases). CDR1 and CDR2 (germline): LNHDA, SQIVND (reference sequence). The CDR3 has 11 amino acids. V lost 5 bases, J lost 8 bases, and 9 bases lay in between. The DNA of the CDR3 is TGTGCCAGTAGTCTCCGACAGGAAGCTTTCTTT. Protein: CASSLRQEAFF.

The chain uses TRBV7-2 and TRBJ2-7; D unclear. Trimming removed 2 bases from V and 5 bases from J, with 13 bases in between. The germline V gene has CDR1 SGHTA and CDR2 FQGNSA. The CDR3 is 14 amino acids. CDR3: CASSLRRVPDEQYF. The CDR3 coding sequence is TGTGCCAGCAGCTTAAGACGGGTCCCCGACGAGCAGTACTTC.

This rearrangement joins TRBV19 to TRBJ2-3, with D possibly TRBD2 on 6 matching bases. CDR1 and CDR2 from the germline V gene are LNHDA and SQIVND (reference sequence). There are 16 residues in the CDR3. V was pared by 7 bases and J by 5 bases, with 22 bases between. CDR3: CASTPRALARVDTQYF. CDR3 bases: TGTGCCAGTACCCCCCGGGCACTAGCCCGGGTAGATACGCAGTATTTT. Full variable domain (outside the CDR3, taken from reference TRBV19 and TRBJ2-3): DGGITQSPKYLFRKEGQNVTLSCEQNLNHDAMYWYRQDPGQGLRLIYYSQIVNDFQKGDIAEGYSVSREKKESFPLTVTSAQKNPTAFYLCASTPRALARVDTQYFGPGTRLTVL.

The chain is built from TRBV10-1 and TRBJ2-1, with TRBD2 matching over 11 bases. This CDR3 spans 15 amino acids. Germline V gives CDR1 WNHNN, CDR2 SYGVQD (reference sequence). Trimming cost V 8 bases and J 5 bases; bases outside gene matches: 8. The DNA for the CDR3 is TGCGCCAGCTCCATTCTAGCGGGAGGTGACAATGAGCAGTTCTTC. It translates to CASSILAGGDNEQFF.

The V and J genes are TRBV30 and TRBJ1-6; tentative D call: TRBD1 (6 bases). V lost 1 base to trimming and J lost 4 bases, with 14 bases between them. The CDR3 sequence is 16 residues long. Germline V CDR1 and CDR2: GTSNPN, SVGIG (reference sequence). CDR3 coding DNA: TGTGCCTGGAGTGGGGACATACCATATTATAATTCACCCCTCCACTTT. Residues: CAWSGDIPYYNSPLHF.

The chain joins TRBV5-1 to TRBJ2-1; no clear D. This CDR3 comprises 14 residues. Trimming took off 1 base at V and 0 bases at J, with 5 bases between the two ends. The germline V gene has CDR1 SGHRS and CDR2 YFSETQ. For the CDR3, the DNA is TGCGCCAGCAGCTTGCATAGCTCCTACAATGAGCAGTTCTTC. Protein sequence: CASSLHSSYNEQFF.

This clone was seen a few times. The chain combines TRBV5-1 with TRBJ1-1; TRBD1 agrees at 11 bases. Looked up from germline, CDR1 is SGHRS and CDR2 is YFSETQ. The CDR3 runs to 14 residues. With 3 bases clipped from V and 5 bases from J, the junction kept 3 bases outside the gene matches. Here the CDR3 reads CASSSDRGQTEAFF. CDR3 coding DNA: TGCGCCAGCAGCTCGGACAGGGGGCAAACTGAAGCTTTCTTT.

The chain joins TRBV11-3 to TRBJ2-7; 7 bases map to TRBD2. The length of the CDR3 is 13 residues. Germline V CDR1 and CDR2: SGHNT, YENEEA. With V trimmed by 6 bases and J by 4 bases, 6 bases remained unmatched. The CDR3 nucleotides read TGTGCCAGCAGTTGGACTAGGTCTTACGAGCAGTACTTC. The encoded protein is CASSWTRSYEQYF.

The rearrangement uses TRBV4-1 and TRBJ2-6; TRBD1 might be the D (6 bases). V lost 6 bases and J lost 4, with 10 bases in between. Germline assignment: CDR1 MGHRA and CDR2 YSYEKL. The CDR3 consists of 14 residues. This chain's CDR3 is CASRGTGGANVLTF. The CDR3 DNA reads TGCGCCAGCAGAGGTACAGGGGGGGCCAACGTCCTGACTTTC.

The rearrangement joins TRBV29-1 to TRBJ1-1; the D is unclear. This CDR3 has 12 amino acids. V was pared by 7 bases and J by 2 bases, with 11 bases between. The germline V gene has CDR1 SQVTM and CDR2 ANQGSEA. In DNA, the CDR3 is TGCAGCGCCGGAGAGGGAAACACTGAAGCTTTCTTT. Protein: CSAGEGNTEAFF.

V gene TRBV7-9 combines with J gene TRBJ2-1; 11 bases match TRBD1. The CDR3 is 16 residues long. Germline V gene data show CDR1 as SEHNR and CDR2 as FQNEAQ (reference sequence). The junction had 8 bases not matched to a gene; V was cut back by 2 bases and J by 8 bases. CDR3 sequence: CASSLPGQGVFDEQFF. In nucleotides, the CDR3 is TGTGCCAGCAGCTTACCGGGACAGGGGGTTTTCGATGAGCAGTTCTTC. The full variable domain, rest sourced from reference TRBV7-9 and TRBJ2-1, is DTGVSQNPRHKITKRGQNVTFRCDPISEHNRLYWYRQTLGQGPEFLTYFQNEAQLEKSRLLSDRFSAERPKGSFSTLEIQRTEQGDSAMYLCASSLPGQGVFDEQFFGPGTRLTVL.

The chain uses TRBV14 and TRBJ2-1; D is perhaps TRBD2 (5 bases). Germline CDR1 reads SGHDN; CDR2 reads FVKESK. Trimming stripped 1 base from V and 1 base from J, with 8 bases between. The CDR3 sequence is 15 residues long. The CDR3 sequence: CASSQGTPSYNEQFF. DNA for the CDR3: TGTGCCAGCAGCCAAGGGACTCCTTCCTACAATGAGCAGTTCTTC. The full variable domain, with the rest looked up from reference TRBV14 and TRBJ2-1, is EAGVTQFPSHSVIEKGQTVTLRCDPISGHDNLYWYRRVMGKEIKFLLHFVKESKQDESGMPNNRFLAERTGGTYSTLKVQPAELEDSGVYFCASSQGTPSYNEQFFGPGTRLTVL.

Only one count was recorded for this clone. The rearrangement links TRBV18 to TRBJ2-1; 8 positions agree with TRBD1. The CDR3 is 14 amino acids. The trim removed 2 bases at V and 8 bases at J, leaving 5 bases unmatched. Germline CDR1 and CDR2: KGHSH and LQKENI. This CDR3 is CASSPITGGHEQFF. The CDR3 DNA reads TGTGCCAGCTCACCAATCACAGGGGGTCATGAGCAGTTCTTC.

The V and J genes are TRBV2 and TRBJ2-2, with D possibly matching TRBD1 (5 bases). The CDR3 covers 15 residues. Germline assignment: CDR1 SNHLY and CDR2 FYNNEI. V was clipped by 7 bases and J by 2 bases, with 14 bases between them. The DNA for the CDR3 is TGTGCCAGCAATGAGCAGACAGATAACACCGGGGAGCTGTTTTTT. Its translation: CASNEQTDNTGELFF.